This T cell receptor (beta chain) stems from a study of cytomegalovirus exposure and HLA in healthy donors. Overall study findings and caveats: Published work reported that the classifier diagnosed cytomegalovirus status with high specificity and sensitivity. Later, an analysis found that TCR clusters from the first cohort tended to co-occur in the 90 to 150 validation repertoires. In vitro assays verified that three CMV-associated chains recognized CMV antigens specifically.

For this clone: Antigen specificity is unknown.

This CDR3 has 19 amino acids. J lost 1 base, V lost 5 bases, and 16 bases had no gene match. TCRdb's table, derived via immunoSEQ multiplex PCR, lists solely in-frame clones and lacks some. The sample consists of some 130,000 clones, approximately 84% of them appearing once. Material for sequencing was PBMCs. This sequence joins TRBV5-3 and TRBJ1-1; 11 bases map to TRBD1. TRBV5-3 is known as an ORF, though its function is uncertain. The receptor comes from a man aged 25 to 40 in good health and CMV-seropositive. The CDR3 nucleotides are TGTGCCAGAAGAACATCGGACAGGGGGCAAAGTATGGGGAACACTGAAGCTTTCTTT. It is translated as CARRTSDRGQSMGNTEAFF.